Shown below are 2 T cell receptor beta chains from a single sample sequenced in a study of blood T cell repertoires in COVID-19. Libraries were prepared by immunoSEQ multiplex PCR; TCRdb keeps only in-frame clonotypes and omits some of them. The sample gives roughly 160,000 clones, 65% to 85% of which show up once; 2.5% to 3.5% is in the top ten. Sequencing was carried out using peripheral blood. These TCRs come from an older woman with acute or convalescent COVID-19.

The chain has TRBV5-5 and TRBJ2-5, with D unresolved. The CDR3 has 15 residues. Trimming cost V 1 base and J 2 bases, with 12 bases left between them. The germline V gene encodes CDR1 SGHKS and CDR2 YYEKEE (reference sequence). The CDR3 DNA follows: TGTGCCAGCAGCTTGAACACAGCTTCACAAGAGACCCAGTACTTC. This translates into CASSLNTASQETQYF. Variable domain in full (rest from reference TRBV5-5 and TRBJ2-5): DAGVTQSPTHLIKTRGQQVTLRCSPISGHKSVSWYQQVLGQGPQFIFQYYEKEERGRGNFPDRFSARQFPNYSSELNVNALLLGDSALYLCASSLNTASQETQYFGPGTRLLVL.

The chain has TRBV11-2 and TRBJ2-7, with TRBD2 matching over 9 bases. CDR3 length: 13 residues. J was trimmed by 5 bases and V by 7 bases; bases with no gene match: 6. Germline values: CDR1 SGHAT, CDR2 FQNNGV. The CDR3 sequence: CASTAGGLDEQYF. The CDR3 DNA is TGTGCCAGCACGGCGGGGGGGCTCGACGAGCAGTACTTC.